The 15 T cell receptor delta chains in this list originate from one sample, sequenced in a study of γδ T cells in repeated Plasmodium falciparum infection. TCRdb reprocessed the multiplex PCR reads through CATT. The table lists around 50,000 delta-chain clones, approximately 1.7% of them singletons. Gammadelta T cells were flow-sorted from PBMC into Vgamma9/Vdelta2+ and Vdelta2-negative populations for bulk analysis. The sequencing input was gamma-delta T cells from blood. The receptors stem from a pool of human donors (malaria-infected and uninfected, not separated).

This clone was counted a few times. The translation of this DNA and the TCRdb protein of a much larger clone differ at residue 7, probably owing to a read error; the protein shown here is translated from the DNA. The rearrangement uses TRDV2 and TRDJ1; 9 bases fit TRDD3. The J gene, left out of TCRdb, was set here by checking the DNA against germline. CDR1 and CDR2 from the germline V gene are GEAIGNYY and EKD. The length of the CDR3 is 17 residues. V lost 0 bases, J lost 0 bases, and 7 bases stayed unmatched. The DNA of the CDR3 is TGTGCCTGTGACACCCTCCGGGGGATACCTTACACCGATAAACTCATCTTT. Translated, it gives CACDTLRGIPYTDKLIF.

The rearrangement joins TRDV2 to TRDJ1; 11 positions match TRDD3. The J gene is absent in TCRdb and was assigned here via DNA matching to germline. Germline assignment: CDR1 GEAIGNYY and CDR2 EKD. This CDR3 region has 20 residues. V dropped 0 bases and J dropped 0; count of bases not matched to a gene: 14. The CDR3 sequence is CACDTELFPLGDTYTDKLIF. In nucleotides, the CDR3 is TGTGCCTGTGACACCGAACTCTTTCCCCTGGGGGATACCTACACCGATAAACTCATCTTT.

This clone was seen many times. The TCRdb record carries a much larger clone's protein, which differs from this DNA's translation at residue 12; a read error is the likely cause, and the protein listed here is the DNA translation. CDR3 region: CALGDTFQGGYDDKLIF. The CDR3 DNA reads as TGTGCTCTTGGGGATACATTCCAGGGAGGGTACGACGATAAACTCATCTTT. This chain uses TRDV1 with TRDJ1, with D hard to call. The J gene, not given by TCRdb, was assigned here from a germline match of the nucleotide sequence. CDR3 size: 17 residues. Trimming removed 3 bases at V and 4 bases at J, with 21 bases between. Looked up from germline, CDR1 is TSWWSYY and CDR2 is QGS.

This clone was seen a few times. TCRdb's protein, taken from a much larger clone, differs from this DNA's translation at residue 9, likely owing to a read error; the protein displayed comes from the DNA. The chain uses TRDV1 and TRDJ1; D is unclear. Germline V gives CDR1 TSWWSYY, CDR2 QGS. V lost 9 bases and J 1 base, leaving 21 bases between the germline ends. The CDR3 is made up of 16 amino acids. CDR3 DNA: TGTGCTCTGGAGGAAGCAGGGGTGGTGGTCACCGATAAACTCATCTTT. As protein: CALEEAGVVVTDKLIF.

This clone has only a few counts. A far larger clone is off by one base, so a read error is likely. Other DNA sequences in this sample translate to the same CDR3. This chain joins TRDV1 and TRDJ1, with 12 bases that match TRDD3. Germline V lookup: CDR1 TSWWSYY, CDR2 QGS. This CDR3 has 21 residues. CDR3 sequence reads: CALGEPLPHWGIPVYTDKLIF. In nucleotides, the CDR3 is TGTGCTCTTGGGGAACCACTTCCCCACTGGGGGATACCCGTGTACACTGATAAACTCATCTTT.

This clone was detected only a few times. This likely came from a read error, as a far larger clone is one base away. In the same sample, other DNA sequences code for this CDR3. The chain is built from TRDV1 and TRDJ1; 12 nucleotides match TRDD3. The CDR3 is 25 residues long. From germline, CDR1 is TSWWSYY and CDR2 QGS. CDR3 protein: CALGDTHGRNYWGIPPSLYTDKLIF. The CDR3 DNA sequence: TGTGCTCTTGGGGATACCCATGGGAGGAACTACTGGGGGATACCCCCATCCTTGTACACAGATAAACTCATCTTT.

To note about this clone: TCRdb has a much larger clone's protein, which differs at residue 5 from the translation of this DNA, likely because of a read error; what is shown is the protein translated from the DNA. This chain connects TRDV2 to TRDJ1; 7 positions agree with TRDD2. This CDR3 is 21 amino acids long. V lost 3 bases, J lost 1 base, and 25 bases stayed unmatched. From germline, CDR1 is GEAIGNYY and CDR2 EKD. The CDR3 DNA reads as TGTGCCTGTGACTCCTCCTGCTCTTTATTCCTACCCGGGGTGGCCACCGATAAACTCATCTTT. The encoded protein is CACDSSCSLFLPGVATDKLIF.

For this clone: This DNA translates differently at residue 3 from the TCRdb protein, which is that of a much larger clone; a read error is likely, and the protein shown is the DNA's own translation. This chain links TRDV1 with TRDJ1, with D maybe TRDD3 (6 bases). The J gene is absent in TCRdb and was assigned here via DNA matching to germline. The CDR3 runs to 25 residues. Per germline, CDR1 TSWWSYY and CDR2 QGS. The CDR3 loop is CAPGEPRKPYPLLRATIRNTDKLIF. CDR3 coding DNA: TGTGCTCCTGGGGAACCCCGGAAACCCTACCCTTTACTCCGTGCCACCATTAGGAACACCGATAAACTCATCTTT.

This clone has just a few counts. TCRdb's entry gives the protein of a much larger clone, which mismatches this DNA's translation at residue 10, likely from a read error; the protein reported here is translated from the DNA. The chain uses TRDV2 and TRDJ1; 7 bases align to TRDD3. In the absence of a J gene in TCRdb, the DNA was matched to germline to assign it here. CDR1 and CDR2 from the germline V gene are GEAIGNYY and EKD. There are 14 residues in the CDR3. As DNA, the CDR3 is TGTGCCTGTCTGGGGGCCGTGTACACCGAAAAACTCATCTTT. It codes for CACLGAVYTEKLIF.

On this clone: For this DNA, TCRdb reports the protein of a much larger clone, which diverges at residue 12, most likely from a read error; the protein presented here is translated directly from the DNA. This chain uses TRDV1 with TRDJ1; 9 bases align to TRDD3. The J gene is not listed in TCRdb, so it was assigned here from a DNA match to germline. The CDR3 spans 24 residues. With V trimmed by 0 bases and J by 0 bases, 26 bases remained unmatched. CDR1 is TSWWSYY, CDR2 QGS, per germline. CDR3 loop: CALGELLEFVSEWSGGSYTDKLIF. The CDR3 coding sequence is TGTGCTCTTGGGGAACTATTGGAGTTTGTGTCCGAGTGGTCTGGGGGATCCTACACCGATAAACTCATCTTT.

This clone was recorded many times. This DNA translates differently at residue 16 from the TCRdb protein, which is that of a much larger clone; a read error is likely, and the protein shown is the DNA's own translation. The chain joins TRDV3 to TRDJ1; D perhaps matches TRDD3 (6 bases). CDR1 is TVYSNPD and CDR2 is GDNSRS in the germline V gene (reference sequence). This CDR3 comprises 20 residues. The CDR3 region is CAFGRLRYLYWVTYTGKLIF. CDR3 bases: TGTGCCTTTGGCCGGCTACGGTACCTGTACTGGGTCACGTACACCGGTAAACTCATCTTT.

The sample holds a few counts of this clone. A far larger clone is off by one base, so a read error is likely. The same CDR3 arises from other DNA sequences in this sample as well. The chain joins TRDV1 to TRDJ3, with 9 bases that match TRDD3. The J gene was not available in TCRdb and was assigned here by matching the DNA to germline segments. With 4 bases clipped from V and 1 base from J, the junction kept 11 bases outside the gene matches. CDR3 size: 20 residues. Germline CDR1 TSWWSYY, CDR2 QGS. The CDR3 bases are TGTGCTCTTGGGGGTAGGGTAAGAACTGGGGGATCCTGGGACACCCGACAGATGTTTTTC. Translated, it gives CALGGRVRTGGSWDTRQMFF.

As concerns this clone: The mismatch at residue 7 between this DNA's translation and the TCRdb protein of a much larger clone likely reflects a read error; the protein shown is translated from the DNA. The V and J genes are TRDV1 and TRDJ1; 11 nucleotides align to TRDD3. The CDR3 sequence is 23 residues long. After removal of 0 bases from V and 2 bases from J, the junction contained 23 bases not matched to a gene. Germline CDR1 TSWWSYY, CDR2 QGS. The CDR3 loop reads CALGELWPPSSLAGGYRTDKLIF. In DNA form, the CDR3 reads TGTGCTCTTGGGGAACTATGGCCCCCTTCCTCTCTGGCTGGGGGATACAGGACCGATAAACTCATCTTT.

With regard to this clone: TCRdb assigns this DNA the protein of a much larger clone, which departs from its translation at residue 17; this likely reflects a read error, and the protein shown comes from translating the DNA. The genes are TRDV1 and TRDJ1, with unresolved D. The germline CDR1 and CDR2 sequences are TSWWSYY and QGS. The CDR3 is 19 amino acids. The CDR3: CALGELKVTTVRYTDKHIF. The CDR3 DNA follows: TGTGCTCTTGGGGAACTAAAGGTGACTACTGTTCGGTACACCGATAAACACATCTTT.

At least ten counts were recorded for this clone. A far larger clone is off by one base, so a read error is likely. The identical CDR3 is also encoded by other nucleotide sequences in the sample. This sequence joins TRDV2 and TRDJ1; no clear D gene. The J gene was not available in TCRdb and was assigned here by matching the DNA to germline segments. The CDR3 is 18 amino acids. Germline V CDR1 and CDR2: GEAIGNYY, EKD. In DNA, the CDR3 is TGTGCCTGTGACACGAAGTACTACCAGCCGATGTACACTGATAAACTCATCTTT. Translated: CACDTKYYQPMYTDKLIF.